These T cell receptor beta chains were read from a single sample in a study of T cell responses to AZD1222 COVID-19 vaccine. Some clones are missing from TCRdb's copy, which holds only in-frame ones; the method was immunoSEQ multiplex PCR. Of under 200,000 clones listed, over 90% are singletons. Sequencing was performed on peripheral blood, taken on day 0 of AZD1222 vaccination. The source of these receptors is an adult in good health. The CDR3 runs from the conserved cysteine through the conserved F or W. D genes are given only for firm matches. The size field is filled for only some rows; it gives once, few, many or a size class.

v_call	j_call	d_call	clone_size	cdr3_aa	cdr3_nt
TRBV29-1	TRBJ1-3	.	once	CSVGTSGNTIYF	TGCAGCGTCGGGACCTCTGGAAACACCATATATTTT
TRBV11-1	TRBJ1-6	TRBD1	once	CASSTDRVSYNSPLHF	TGTGCCAGCAGCACGGACAGGGTGTCCTATAATTCACCCCTCCACTTT
TRBV28	TRBJ1-2	TRBD1	.	CASKDRRHGYTF	TGTGCCAGCAAGGACAGGCGCCATGGCTACACCTTC
TRBV11-2	TRBJ1-1	TRBD1	.	CASSLLPRQGPNTEAFF	TGTGCCAGCAGCTTACTCCCCCGACAGGGGCCGAACACTGAAGCTTTCTTT
TRBV3-1/TRBV3-2	TRBJ1-2	.	.	CASSPRAANYGYTF	TGTGCCAGCAGCCCCAGGGCAGCTAACTATGGCTACACCTTC
TRBV5-6	TRBJ2-5	.	.	CASSLGQDQETQYF	TGTGCCAGCAGCTTGGGACAAGATCAAGAGACCCAGTACTTC
TRBV29-1	TRBJ2-1	.	.	CSVRGGVGQFF	TGCAGCGTTAGAGGAGGGGTGGGGCAGTTCTTC
TRBV7-9	TRBJ1-1	.	.	CASSFGGENTEAFF	TGTGCCAGCAGCTTTGGGGGGGAGAACACTGAAGCTTTCTTT
TRBV5-1	TRBJ1-6	.	.	CASSGLGHTPSSPLHF	TGCGCCAGCAGTGGGCTCGGGCATACGCCAAGTTCACCCCTCCACTTT
TRBV5-1	TRBJ1-2	.	.	CASSLAVRDYGYTF	TGCGCCAGCAGCTTGGCCGTAAGGGACTATGGCTACACCTTC
TRBV19	TRBJ2-1	TRBD2	.	CASSIRGGALDEQFF	TGTGCCAGTAGTATTCGCGGGGGGGCACTGGATGAGCAGTTCTTC
TRBV7-6	TRBJ2-7	TRBD2	few	CASSAGTSGSSYEQYF	TGTGCCAGCAGCGCAGGGACTAGCGGGAGCTCCTACGAGCAGTACTTC
TRBV27	TRBJ2-2	.	once	CASSLAGLLTGELFF	TGTGCCAGCAGTTTAGCGGGTCTCCTCACCGGGGAGCTGTTTTTT
TRBV7-8	TRBJ2-2	.	once	CASNLLGNLNTGELFF	TGTGCCAGCAACCTACTCGGAAACTTAAACACCGGGGAGCTGTTTTTT
TRBV3-1/TRBV3-2	TRBJ2-7	TRBD2	.	CASSSRPSGRANEQYF	TGTGCCAGCAGCTCGCGCCCTAGCGGGAGAGCCAACGAGCAGTACTTC
TRBV6-5	TRBJ1-4	TRBD1	.	CASSYQGASNEKLFF	TGTGCCAGCAGTTACCAGGGGGCTTCTAATGAAAAACTGTTTTTT
TRBV2	TRBJ2-1	.	once	CASSVSGPGNEQFF	TGTGCCAGCAGTGTTTCAGGGCCGGGGAATGAGCAGTTCTTC
TRBV19	TRBJ2-1	TRBD1	.	CASSIGDSSDEQFF	TGTGCCAGTAGTATCGGGGACAGCTCTGATGAGCAGTTCTTC
TRBV19	TRBJ1-5	.	.	CASSPRELQPQHF	TGTGCCAGTAGCCCTCGCGAGCTACAGCCCCAGCATTTT
TRBV9	TRBJ1-2	TRBD1	.	CASSAIGTGGYTF	TGTGCCAGCAGCGCCATTGGGACAGGGGGCTACACCTTC
TRBV19	TRBJ1-1	.	.	CASSHDSLNTEAFF	TGTGCCAGTAGCCATGACAGCTTGAACACTGAAGCTTTCTTT
TRBV2	TRBJ1-2	.	.	CIKEREIGYTF	TGTATAAAAGAGAGGGAAATCGGCTACACCTTC
TRBV19	TRBJ2-7	.	.	CASSPSAYEQYF	TGTGCCAGTAGTCCTTCCGCCTACGAGCAGTACTTC
TRBV15	TRBJ1-2	.	.	CATSRAAGRVEVYNYGYTF	TGTGCCACCAGCAGAGCGGCGGGGCGAGTGGAGGTGTATAACTATGGCTACACCTTC
TRBV3-1/TRBV3-2	TRBJ2-7	.	.	CASSRYRNYEQYF	TGTGCCAGCAGCCGATACAGAAACTACGAGCAGTACTTC
TRBV9	TRBJ1-1	.	.	CASSVGWGRAEAFF	TGTGCCAGCAGCGTAGGGTGGGGCAGAGCTGAAGCTTTCTTT
TRBV11-2	TRBJ2-7	TRBD1	.	CASSLGGTGKTYEQYF	TGTGCCAGCAGCTTAGGTGGGACAGGGAAAACCTACGAGCAGTACTTC
TRBV12-3/TRBV12-4	TRBJ2-7	.	.	CASSFRTYEQYF	TGTGCCAGCAGTTTTCGGACCTACGAGCAGTACTTC
TRBV6-5	TRBJ1-2	.	.	CASTQGLPYGYTF	TGTGCCAGCACCCAGGGGTTACCTTATGGCTACACCTTC
TRBV11-2	TRBJ1-4	.	.	CASSPEIGEKLFF	TGTGCCAGCAGCCCGGAAATAGGAGAAAAACTGTTTTTT
TRBV3-1/TRBV3-2	TRBJ2-7	.	.	CASSPNGGRGYEQYF	TGTGCCAGCAGCCCGAATGGGGGCCGTGGGTACGAGCAGTACTTC
TRBV30	TRBJ1-6	TRBD1	.	CAWSLGTGSLSPLHF	TGTGCCTGGAGTCTCGGGACAGGAAGTCTTTCACCCCTCCACTTT
TRBV5-4	TRBJ2-7	.	.	CASRRGGRGSYEQYF	TGTGCCAGCAGAAGGGGGGGGCGGGGATCCTACGAGCAGTACTTC
TRBV7-2	TRBJ2-5	.	.	CASSYQETQYF	TGTGCCAGCAGCTACCAAGAGACCCAGTACTTC
TRBV12-3/TRBV12-4	TRBJ1-2	.	.	CASSLRGNYGYTF	TGTGCCAGCTCCCTGAGGGGTAACTATGGCTACACCTTC
TRBV29-1	TRBJ1-2	.	.	CSVSVSDDGYTF	TGCAGCGTTTCGGTGTCGGATGATGGCTACACCTTC
TRBV6-5	TRBJ2-6	.	.	CASRSPGANVLTF	TGTGCAAGCAGAAGTCCTGGGGCCAACGTCCTGACTTTC
TRBV2	TRBJ1-1	TRBD1	many	CASHGQVSKAFF	TGTGCCAGCCACGGACAGGTGTCTAAAGCTTTCTTT
TRBV3-1/TRBV3-2	TRBJ1-5	.	.	CASSQGWGDNQPQHF	TGTGCCAGCAGCCAGGGGTGGGGGGACAATCAGCCCCAGCATTTT
TRBV19	TRBJ1-2	.	.	CASSVPGHGSGYTF	TGTGCCAGTAGTGTGCCGGGACACGGCTCCGGCTACACCTTC
TRBV30	TRBJ1-2	TRBD1	once	CAWSSTGNYGYTF	TGTGCCTGGAGTTCGACAGGGAACTATGGCTACACCTTC